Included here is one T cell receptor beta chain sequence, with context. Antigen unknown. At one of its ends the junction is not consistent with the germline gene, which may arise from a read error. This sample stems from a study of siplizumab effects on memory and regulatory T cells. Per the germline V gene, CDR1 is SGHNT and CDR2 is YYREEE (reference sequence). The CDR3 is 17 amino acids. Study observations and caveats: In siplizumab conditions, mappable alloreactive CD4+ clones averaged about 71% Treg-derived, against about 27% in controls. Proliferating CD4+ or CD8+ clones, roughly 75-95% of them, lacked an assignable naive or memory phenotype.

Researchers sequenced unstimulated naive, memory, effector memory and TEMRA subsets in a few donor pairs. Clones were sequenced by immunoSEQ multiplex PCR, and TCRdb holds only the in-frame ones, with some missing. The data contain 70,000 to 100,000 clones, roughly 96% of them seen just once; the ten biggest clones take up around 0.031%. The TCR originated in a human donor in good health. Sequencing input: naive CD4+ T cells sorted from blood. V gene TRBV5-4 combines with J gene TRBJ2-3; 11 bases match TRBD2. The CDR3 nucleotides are TGTGCCAGCAGCAGCCCCCTAGCGGGGGGCCCCACATATACGCAGTATTTT. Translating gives CASSSPLAGGPTYTQYF.